This T cell receptor beta chain was recorded in a study of metastatic and nonmetastatic thyroid tumors. Study information: Repertoire data that came from the blood and tumor or nodule tissue of malignant and benign thyroid patients were compared.

This CDR3 is 15 amino acids long. Between the trimmed V and J ends, which lost 3 bases and 5 bases, there was a span of 14 bases. Germline assignment: CDR1 SEHNR and CDR2 FQNEAQ (reference sequence). Treatment of any kind had been given to no patient before thyroid surgery. Regarding this clone: What it recognizes is unknown.

General study results and limits: Malignant thyroid tumors reportedly exceeded benign nodules significantly in TCR beta diversity, with the difference appearing in blood and tumor.

Original methodology: The study took CDR3 differences across clinicopathological groups and made a distant-metastasis classifier for papillary thyroid cancer from them. Through MiXCR, TCRdb re-clonotyped the PCR reads. The V and J calls follow TCRdb's processing rather than the paper's. The data contain 40,000 or so clones, 20% to 30% of them singletons. Sequences were obtained from blood. The chain is built from TRBV7-9 and TRBJ2-4, with D possibly being TRBD1 (7 bases). This clonotype was obtained from a female donor with papillary thyroid cancer or a benign thyroid nodule (not recorded which). Some clones in this sample may be carry-over from other donors' samples. CDR3: CASSFRGDAQNIQYF. The CDR3 nucleotides read TGTGCCAGCAGCTTCAGGGGGGACGCCCAAAACATTCAGTACTTC.